This T cell receptor (beta chain) comes out of a study of shared clonotypes between healthy human individuals (dated by TCRdb to between 2020 and 2021). For context, the study as a whole: Three men and two women, aged 18 to 49 years, made up the cohort. For each donor, CD4 naive and CD4 memory were each run on three plates, CD8 naive on two plates, and CD8 memory on one plate. Blood TCR repertoires of five healthy adults were deeply sequenced to estimate repertoire size and the extent of clonotype sharing between individuals. Libraries were prepared and TCR repertoires were sequenced by different laboratories using diverse techniques, in order to increase sequencing depth and limit assay-specific biases. Between about 0.9 and 10 billion PBMCs per donor were obtained by leukapheresis. Broader findings and caveats from the paper: Sharing across a few donors was observed for approximately 4.6% of naive CD4, 3% to 3.5% of naive CD8, about 2.5% of memory CD4, and around 0.42% of memory CD8 clonotypes. Compared with non-shared clonotypes, clonotypes shared by all four sorted-subset donors had higher generation probabilities. Larger estimated clonotype richness was generally found for naive subsets than for memory subsets. Sampling was restricted to blood, and TCR repertoires in tissues likely differ from the TCR repertoires found in blood. Rarefaction of sorted-subset datasets indicated incomplete sequencing despite the large sequencing depth. Pairwise subsampling led to the expectation that sequencing depth would affect the degree of clonotype sharing among donors. The small number of donors limited the genetic and exposure-history diversity represented.

CDR1 and CDR2 (LGHNA, YSLEER) derive from the germline V gene. Counted from cysteine to phenylalanine, this CDR3 has 19 amino acids. The read is trimmed to its CDR3 DNA, 57 bases read in frame from base 1. Deletion took 4 bases off V and 2 bases off J, with a span of 24 bases between the germline ends. Using the deep immunoSEQ assay, TCR CDR3 regions were amplified from genomic DNA by multiplex PCR. For each cell subset, the extracted genomic DNA was distributed evenly across all wells of several immunoSEQ 96-well plates, and each plate served as one replicate. For sorted subsets, approximately 190 ng genomic DNA, equal to some 28,000 T cell genomes, was loaded into each replicate PCR. The purified libraries were quantified using a Qubit 3.0 fluorometer, sized with a Bioanalyzer 2100, and then quantified again using the KAPA Library Quantification kit. Every immunoSEQ 96-well plate was sequenced on a separate single-read 150-cycle Illumina NextSeq 550 flow cell. Per the authors' processing: Because the immunoSEQ output held only junctional sequences and lacked quality scores, the filtering could not match the filtering applied to full-length reads. Sequences were annotated with PyIR, a Python wrapper for IgBLAST v1.9, and V/J genes and CDR3 were assigned using IMGT germline references. Reads were filtered out if the reads had weak V/J assignments (E-value above 1e-6), no CDR3, stop codons, out-of-frame junctions, or ambiguous translated residues. V3J clonotypes were defined as sequences sharing an identical inferred V gene, J gene, and CDR3 amino acid sequence. Percentage overlap between repertoires was computed as shared unique clonotypes divided by the size of the smaller repertoire. Three approaches were used to assess repertoire richness: RTK rarefaction, the Chao1 estimator, and Recon v2.1 estimates of unobserved clonotypes. Generation probabilities for all TCRbeta clonotypes obtained by the gDNA method from a handful of donors were computed using OLGA. TCRdb re-hosts the immuneACCESS table, in-frame sequences only. Its copies lack some clones; in the studies checked, an unresolved V gene accounts for under half of them, and the cause for the rest is not known. V, J and clone size derive from that table, while D and trimming were established from the DNA sequence. Present in this sample are over a million clones, around 98% of which were seen just once. The ten largest clones add up to about 0.45% of the sample.

Healthy HIV-negative adults with no recently reported acute infections or vaccinations were included as donors. Only Caucasian adults living in Nashville, Tennessee, USA were represented among the donors. CD4+ T cells were enriched through magnetic negative selection, after which naive cells were positively selected on CD45RA and the remaining negative fraction served as the memory subset. Blood was obtained by leukapheresis, after which PBMCs were separated by Ficoll-Histopaque density gradient centrifugation and cryopreserved in liquid nitrogen vapor phase. Purity and quantity of every magnetically sorted T cell population were checked by analytical flow cytometry. Genomic DNA was isolated from each sorted fraction and quantified by UV absorbance on a Nanodrop 2000c. For this clone: Its cognate antigen has yet to be identified. Per-base quality was not reported, and no clone a single base away is much larger than it.

The material sequenced was naive CD4+ T cells sorted from blood. What the cell subset or site label conveys for this sample: CD45RA+ positively selected. The chain links TRBV4-3 with TRBJ2-4; tentative D gene TRBD1, with 6 bases matching. This receptor was taken from a man younger than 40 in good health. The DNA sequence is given as TGCGCCAGCAGCCGGCAGTTGGAACAGGGCACTCTTTCCAAAAACATTCAGTACTTC. Its amino acids are CASSRQLEQGTLSKNIQYF.